The 8 T cell receptor beta chains in this list originate from one sample, sequenced in a study of CD8 T cells in ankylosing spondylitis. MiXCR, run by TCRdb on the 5' RACE reads, gives a single entry per CDR3 protein. The sample lists about 130,000 distinct CDR3 sequences, about 6.4% occurring once. The sequenced material came from blood, either unsorted or a sorted T cell fraction (not recorded which). The receptor source for this set is a male donor with ankylosing spondylitis or in good health (not recorded which).

In its sample, this clonotype was seen many times. The V call is TRBV6-5, the J call TRBJ1-1, with D hard to call. The V end was cut by 5 bases, the J end by 5 bases, with 12 bases between. The CDR3 totals 13 residues. Germline-derived CDR1 and CDR2 are MNHEY and SVGAGI. CDR3 in DNA: TGTGCCAGCAGTACTTTAAAGGGAACTGAAGCTTTCTTT. Its translation is CASSTLKGTEAFF.

In this sample, this clonotype turned up many times. One end of the junction is discordant with germline, which a read error may explain. The chain carries TRBV10-3 and TRBJ1-2; D perhaps matches TRBD1 (6 bases). The germline gives CDR1 ENHRY, CDR2 SYGVKD. The CDR3 is 15 residues long. For the CDR3, the DNA is TGTGCCATCACTGAGGGTACAGGGTATGGCTATGGCTACACCTTC. Amino acids: CAITEGTGYGYGYTF.

This clonotype was detected ten times or more. This chain uses TRBV20-1 with TRBJ2-2, with TRBD2 matching over 9 bases. J gave up 6 bases and V 3 bases, and 5 bases lay outside the gene matches. This CDR3 spans 14 amino acids. From germline, CDR1 is DFQATT and CDR2 SNEGSKA (reference sequence). The CDR3 DNA sequence: TGCAGTGCTAGGGAGCGGGAGGTCCCCGGGGAGCTGTTTTTT. Translated: CSAREREVPGELFF.

In this sample, this clonotype turned up many times. V is TRBV7-8 and J is TRBJ2-7; 10 bases are shared with TRBD1. With V trimmed by 4 bases and J by 3 bases, 6 bases remained unmatched. The CDR3 extends over 15 amino acids. Germline V gene data show CDR1 as SGHVS and CDR2 as FQNEAQ. The CDR3 sequence: CASSSADRGLYEQYF. The CDR3 DNA is TGTGCCAGCAGCTCGGCCGACAGGGGGCTCTACGAGCAGTACTTC. The full variable domain, with the rest looked up from reference TRBV7-8 and TRBJ2-7, is GAGVSQSPRYKVAKRGQDVALRCDPISGHVSLFWYQQALGQGPEFLTYFQNEAQLDKSGLPSDRFFAERPEGSVSTLKIQRTQQEDSAVYLCASSSADRGLYEQYFGPGTRLTVT.

This clonotype was observed at least ten times. The chain couples TRBV29-1 to TRBJ1-1; D is undetermined. The V end was cut by 0 bases, the J end by 10 bases, with 12 bases between. The germline V gene has CDR1 SQVTM and CDR2 ANQGSEA. The CDR3 has 12 residues. The CDR3 spells CSVEDIGERAFF. CDR3 sequence (DNA): TGCAGCGTTGAAGATATCGGGGAACGAGCTTTCTTT.

On this clonotype itself: A much larger clonotype is one base distant, so this may be a read error. The CDR3 region has the DNA TGCGCCAGCAGCTTGGGCAGCTCCGGACAGCCTGGGGCCAACGTCCTGACTTTC. Its protein product is CASSLGSSGQPGANVLTF. V is TRBV5-1 and J is TRBJ2-6; D is perhaps TRBD1 (6 bases). Germline V gene sequence: CDR1 SGHRS, CDR2 YFSETQ. V was trimmed by 0 bases and J by 2 bases, leaving 15 bases between them. This CDR3 is built from 18 residues.

This clonotype was seen at least ten times. The chain couples TRBV2 to TRBJ1-1; no reliable D call. Germline CDR1 SNHLY, CDR2 FYNNEI. Deletions cut 2 bases from V and 13 bases from J, with 17 bases between. The CDR3 has 13 amino acids. CDR3 nucleotide sequence: TGTGCCAGCAGTGAAATCCCTTACACGGAGGATTTCTTT. Its protein is CASSEIPYTEDFF.

This clonotype has ten or more counts. The genes are TRBV18 and TRBJ1-1, with 10 bases fitting TRBD1. The ends lost 5 bases at V and 8 bases at J; junction bases unmatched: 5. The CDR3 extends over 13 amino acids. CDR1 is KGHSH, CDR2 LQKENI, per germline. CDR3 bases: TGTGCCAGCTCAGCCGGACAGGGGGGAGAAGCTTTCTTT. Residues: CASSAGQGGEAFF.